This T cell receptor (beta chain) originates from a study of neurological immune-mediated disorders. TCRdb re-derived calls from the 5' RACE reads in MiXCR, one entry per CDR3 protein. Here the sample spans just over 20,000 distinct CDR3 sequences, approximately 15% being singletons. This clonotype is labeled as medium-sized. The CDR3 totals 11 residues. Germline V CDR1 and CDR2: SQVTM, ANQGSEA. The V end was cut by 7 bases, the J end by 4 bases, with 10 bases between. V is TRBV29-1 and J is TRBJ1-1; D remains ambiguous. The sequence was obtained from a woman younger than 35 with multiple sclerosis. Material: CD8+ T cells from blood. The DNA for the CDR3 is TGCAGCGCCCACCTAGGCACTGAAGCTTTCTTT. Protein sequence: CSAHLGTEAFF.